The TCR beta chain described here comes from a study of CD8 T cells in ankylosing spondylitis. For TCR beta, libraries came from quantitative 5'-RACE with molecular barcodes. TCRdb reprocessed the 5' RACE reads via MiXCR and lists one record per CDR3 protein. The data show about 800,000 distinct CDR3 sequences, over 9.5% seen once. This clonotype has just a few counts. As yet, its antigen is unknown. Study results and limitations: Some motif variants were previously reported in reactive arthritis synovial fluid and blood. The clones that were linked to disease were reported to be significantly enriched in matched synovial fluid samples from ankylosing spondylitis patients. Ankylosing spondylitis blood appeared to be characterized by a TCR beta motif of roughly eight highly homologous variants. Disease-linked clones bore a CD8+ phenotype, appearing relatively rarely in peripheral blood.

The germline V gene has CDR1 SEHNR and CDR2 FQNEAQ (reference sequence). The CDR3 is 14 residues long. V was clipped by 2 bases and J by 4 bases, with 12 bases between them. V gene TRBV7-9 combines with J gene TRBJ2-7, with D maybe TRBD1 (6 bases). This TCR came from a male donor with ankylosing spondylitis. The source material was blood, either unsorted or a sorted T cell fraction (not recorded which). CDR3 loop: CASSLSPGEYEQYF. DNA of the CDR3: TGTGCCAGCAGCTTAAGCCCAGGGGAATACGAGCAGTACTTC.